This entry describes one T cell receptor (beta chain). The sample is drawn from a study of T cell responses to AZD1222 COVID-19 vaccine. Recipients boosted at about 4 weeks or about 12 weeks are pooled. The table came from immunoSEQ multiplex PCR; TCRdb's copy has only in-frame clones and leaves some out. The sample contains about 130,000 clones, about nine tenths of which appear only once. J lost 4 bases, V lost 1 base, and 5 bases had no gene match. The CDR3 loop spans 16 amino acids. Germline loops: CDR1 LGHNA, CDR2 YNFKEQ. The V and J genes are TRBV4-2 and TRBJ2-3; TRBD2 matches at 10 bases. The sequence came from an adult who received the AZD1222 COVID-19 vaccine. The sample here was peripheral blood, taken 28 days after the second AZD1222 dose. This chain's CDR3 is CASSQGSLAGADTQYF. CDR3 bases: TGTGCCAGCAGCCAAGGGAGCCTAGCGGGAGCAGATACGCAGTATTTT.